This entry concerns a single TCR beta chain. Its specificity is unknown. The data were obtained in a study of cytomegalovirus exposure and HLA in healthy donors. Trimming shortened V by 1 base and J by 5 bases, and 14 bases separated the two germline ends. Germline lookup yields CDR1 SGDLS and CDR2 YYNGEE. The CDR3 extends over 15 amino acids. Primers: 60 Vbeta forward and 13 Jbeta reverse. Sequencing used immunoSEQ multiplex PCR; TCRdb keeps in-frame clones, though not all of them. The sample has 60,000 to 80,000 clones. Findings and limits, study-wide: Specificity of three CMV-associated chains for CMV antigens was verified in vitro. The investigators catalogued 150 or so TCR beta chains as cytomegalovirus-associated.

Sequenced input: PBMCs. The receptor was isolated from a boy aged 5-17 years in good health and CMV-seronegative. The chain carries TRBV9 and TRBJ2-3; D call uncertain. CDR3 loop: CASSVSVDLGDTQYF. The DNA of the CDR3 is TGTGCCAGCAGCGTATCAGTTGACTTGGGAGATACGCAGTATTTT.